This T cell receptor (beta chain) was obtained from a study of blood T cell repertoires in COVID-19. Turning to the study itself: In each case, the material was cDNA or gDNA derived from T cells, B-cell-depleted T cells, or PBMCs.

The table came from immunoSEQ multiplex PCR; TCRdb's copy has only in-frame clones and leaves some out. The repertoire has 20,000 to 25,000 clones, less than 75% of them found once; the top ten carry about 20%. Deletions cut 0 bases from V and 0 bases from J, with 4 bases between. Germline V gene data show CDR1 as SGHRS and CDR2 as YFSETQ. The CDR3 length is 15 residues. The source material was peripheral blood. The rearrangement links TRBV5-1 to TRBJ1-6, with D uncertain. The clonotype originates from a human donor in a cohort sampled during active or convalescent COVID-19. The DNA of the CDR3 is TGCGCCAGCAGCTTGGGCGCCTCCTATAATTCACCCCTCCACTTT. Residues: CASSLGASYNSPLHF.